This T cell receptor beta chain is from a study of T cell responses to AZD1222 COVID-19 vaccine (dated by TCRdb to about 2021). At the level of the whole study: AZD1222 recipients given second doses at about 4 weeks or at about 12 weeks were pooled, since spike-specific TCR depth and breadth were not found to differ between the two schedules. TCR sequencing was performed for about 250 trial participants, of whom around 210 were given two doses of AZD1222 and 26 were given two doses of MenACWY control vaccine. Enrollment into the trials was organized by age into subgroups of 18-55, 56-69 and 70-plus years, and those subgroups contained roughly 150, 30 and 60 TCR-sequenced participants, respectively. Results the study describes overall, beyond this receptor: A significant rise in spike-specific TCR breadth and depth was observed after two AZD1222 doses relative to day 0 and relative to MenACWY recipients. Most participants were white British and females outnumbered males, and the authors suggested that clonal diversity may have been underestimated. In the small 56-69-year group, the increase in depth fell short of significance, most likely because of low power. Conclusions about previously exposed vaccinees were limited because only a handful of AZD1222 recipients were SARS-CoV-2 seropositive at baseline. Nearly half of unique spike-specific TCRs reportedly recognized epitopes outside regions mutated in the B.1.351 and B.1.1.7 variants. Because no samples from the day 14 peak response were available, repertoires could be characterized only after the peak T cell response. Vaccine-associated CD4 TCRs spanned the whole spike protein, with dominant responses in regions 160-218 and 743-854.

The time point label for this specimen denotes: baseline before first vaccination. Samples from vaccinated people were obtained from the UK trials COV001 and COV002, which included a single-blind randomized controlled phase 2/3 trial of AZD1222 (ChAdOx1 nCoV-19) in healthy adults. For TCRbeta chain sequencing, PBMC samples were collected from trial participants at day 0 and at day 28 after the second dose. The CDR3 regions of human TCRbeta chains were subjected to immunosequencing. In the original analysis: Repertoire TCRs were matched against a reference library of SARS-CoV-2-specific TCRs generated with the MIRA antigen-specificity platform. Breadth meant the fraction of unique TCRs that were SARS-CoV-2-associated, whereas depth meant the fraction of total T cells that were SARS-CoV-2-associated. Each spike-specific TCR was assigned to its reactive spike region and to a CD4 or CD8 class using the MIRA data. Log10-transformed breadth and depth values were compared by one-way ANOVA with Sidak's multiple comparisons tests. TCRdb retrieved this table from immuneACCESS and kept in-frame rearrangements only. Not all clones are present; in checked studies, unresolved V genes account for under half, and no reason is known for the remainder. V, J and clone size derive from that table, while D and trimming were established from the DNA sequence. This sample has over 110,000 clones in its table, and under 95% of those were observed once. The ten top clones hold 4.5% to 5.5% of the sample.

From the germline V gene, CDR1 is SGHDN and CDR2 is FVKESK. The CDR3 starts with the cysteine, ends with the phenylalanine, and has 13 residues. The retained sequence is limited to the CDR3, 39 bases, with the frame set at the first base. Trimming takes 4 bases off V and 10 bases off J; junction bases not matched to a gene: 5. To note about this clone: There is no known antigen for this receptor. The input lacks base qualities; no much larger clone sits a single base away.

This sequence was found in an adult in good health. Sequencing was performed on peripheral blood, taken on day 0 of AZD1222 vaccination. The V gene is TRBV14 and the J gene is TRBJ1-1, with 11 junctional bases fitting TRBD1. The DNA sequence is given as TGTGCCAGCAGCCCGGACAGGGGGCTTCGAGCTTTCTTT. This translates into CASSPDRGLRAFF.